This TCR beta chain was retrieved from a study of breast tumors, draining lymph nodes, adjacent tissues. Breast cancer patients provided tissue from their axillary draining lymph nodes. TCRdb recomputed calls from the multiplex PCR reads with MiXCR, one row per CDR3 protein. The sample shows 150,000 to 200,000 distinct CDR3 sequences, roughly a third of them seen only once. Regarding the study as a whole: Tumor and nontumor repertoires were significantly more similar in luminal-like than in basal-like breast cancer. Tumor T cell lymph node origin was a supported hypothesis, not proven. Most tumor T cells seemingly derive from lymph node, then expand in tumor.

Germline CDR1 and CDR2: DFQATT and SNEGSKA (reference sequence). The CDR3 has 14 amino acids. V lost 3 bases and J lost 2; bases outside the gene matches: 5. This clonotype has at least ten counts. Its antigen is still unknown. V is TRBV20-1 and J is TRBJ2-3, with TRBD2 identical over 7 bases. The TCR sequence derives from a female donor with breast cancer. Some clones in this sample may be carry-over from other donors' samples. Sequencing was carried out using axillary lymph node tissue. As DNA, the CDR3 is TGCAGTGCTAGGGCCGGGACTAACACAGATACGCAGTATTTT. As protein: CSARAGTNTDTQYF.